These 7 T cell receptor beta chains originate from one sample sequenced in a study of shared clonotypes between healthy human individuals. Generated by immunoSEQ multiplex PCR, the TCRdb table keeps only in-frame clones and is missing some. The sample lists millions of clones, approximately 90% occurring once. The sequencing sample was made of naive CD4+ T cells sorted from blood. Subset meaning: CD45RA+ positively selected. Receptors originate from a man in his late teens or twenties in good health.

V usage is TRBV27 and J usage is TRBJ2-2, with D perhaps matching TRBD2 (6 bases). The CDR3 length is 16 residues. The germline CDR1 and CDR2 sequences are MNHEY and SMNVEV (reference sequence). V gave up 3 bases and J gave up 1 base, with 12 bases separating them. In DNA, the CDR3 is TGTGCCAGCAGTTTTTGGGGGGACTTGAACACCGGGGAGCTGTTTTTT. It encodes CASSFWGDLNTGELFF.

The V gene is TRBV14, the J gene TRBJ1-6, with D possibly being TRBD1 (5 bases). This CDR3 is 16 amino acids long. The V and J ends lost 1 base and 7 bases respectively, with 14 bases between them. The germline V gene encodes CDR1 SGHDN and CDR2 FVKESK. The DNA of the CDR3 is TGTGCCAGCAGCCAAGTTGGGGCCGGATCCAATTCACCCCTCCACTTT. It yields the protein CASSQVGAGSNSPLHF.

The rearrangement joins TRBV7-2 to TRBJ2-3; 9 nucleotides line up with TRBD1. J lost 3 bases, V lost 1 base, and 5 bases had no gene match. The CDR3 extends over 16 amino acids. Germline V gene data show CDR1 as SGHTA and CDR2 as FQGNSA. In nucleotides, the CDR3 is TGTGCCAGCAGCTTAGGGTGGGACAGGGTAACAGATACGCAGTATTTT. Its protein product is CASSLGWDRVTDTQYF.

Comments on this clone: The same CDR3 arises from other DNA sequences in this sample as well. V gene TRBV7-9 combines with J gene TRBJ1-1; TRBD1 might be the D (5 bases). The V end lost 5 bases, the J end lost 1 base, and 8 bases lay between the germline ends. The germline CDR1 and CDR2 sequences are SEHNR and FQNEAQ (reference sequence). The CDR3 length is 13 residues. CDR3 residues: CASSPRGNTEAFF. The DNA for the CDR3 is TGTGCCAGCAGCCCAAGGGGGAACACTGAAGCTTTCTTT.

The rearrangement links TRBV19 to TRBJ1-1; D is unresolved. The CDR3 totals 14 residues. Germline-derived CDR1 and CDR2 are LNHDA and SQIVND (reference sequence). V lost 5 bases and J 1 base, leaving 11 bases between the germline ends. CDR3 loop: CASSGSSGNTEAFF. The DNA of the CDR3 is TGTGCCAGTAGTGGTTCTTCGGGGAACACTGAAGCTTTCTTT.

Concerning this clone itself: Other DNA sequences from this sample encode an identical CDR3 as well. This chain connects TRBV2 to TRBJ2-7; TRBD1 matches at 7 bases. J was trimmed by 2 bases and V by 5 bases; bases with no gene match: 3. This CDR3 region has 13 residues. Germline CDR1 reads SNHLY; CDR2 reads FYNNEI. The CDR3 spells CASSRQGAYEQYF. For the CDR3, the DNA is TGTGCCAGCAGTAGACAGGGCGCCTACGAGCAGTACTTC.

The rearrangement joins TRBV9 to TRBJ2-6; TRBD2 aligns across 9 bases. J gave up 0 bases and V 4 bases, and 8 bases lay outside the gene matches. Germline CDR1 reads SGDLS; CDR2 reads YYNGEE. This CDR3 is 18 amino acids long. The CDR3 sequence: CASSPYLAGFSGANVLTF. CDR3 in DNA: TGTGCCAGCAGCCCCTACCTAGCGGGATTCTCTGGGGCCAACGTCCTGACTTTC.